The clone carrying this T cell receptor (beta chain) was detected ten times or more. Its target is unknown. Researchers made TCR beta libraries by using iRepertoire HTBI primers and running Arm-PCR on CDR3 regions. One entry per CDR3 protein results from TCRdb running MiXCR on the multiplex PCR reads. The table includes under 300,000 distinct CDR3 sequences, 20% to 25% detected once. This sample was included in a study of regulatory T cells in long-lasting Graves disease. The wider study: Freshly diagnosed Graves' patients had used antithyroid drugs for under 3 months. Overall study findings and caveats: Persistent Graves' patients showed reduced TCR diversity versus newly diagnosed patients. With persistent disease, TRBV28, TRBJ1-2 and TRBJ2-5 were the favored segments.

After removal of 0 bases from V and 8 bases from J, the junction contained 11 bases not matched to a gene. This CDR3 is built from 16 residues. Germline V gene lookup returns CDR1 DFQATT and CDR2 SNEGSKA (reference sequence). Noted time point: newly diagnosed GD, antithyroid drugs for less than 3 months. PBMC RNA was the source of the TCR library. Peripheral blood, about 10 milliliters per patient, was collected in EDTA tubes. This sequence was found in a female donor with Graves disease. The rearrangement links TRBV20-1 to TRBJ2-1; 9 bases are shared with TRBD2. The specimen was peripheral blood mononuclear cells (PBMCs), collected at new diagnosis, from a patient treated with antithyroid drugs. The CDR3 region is CSAREEWRGGQYEQFF. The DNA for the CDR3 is TGCAGTGCTAGAGAAGAATGGCGGGGGGGCCAATATGAGCAGTTCTTC.